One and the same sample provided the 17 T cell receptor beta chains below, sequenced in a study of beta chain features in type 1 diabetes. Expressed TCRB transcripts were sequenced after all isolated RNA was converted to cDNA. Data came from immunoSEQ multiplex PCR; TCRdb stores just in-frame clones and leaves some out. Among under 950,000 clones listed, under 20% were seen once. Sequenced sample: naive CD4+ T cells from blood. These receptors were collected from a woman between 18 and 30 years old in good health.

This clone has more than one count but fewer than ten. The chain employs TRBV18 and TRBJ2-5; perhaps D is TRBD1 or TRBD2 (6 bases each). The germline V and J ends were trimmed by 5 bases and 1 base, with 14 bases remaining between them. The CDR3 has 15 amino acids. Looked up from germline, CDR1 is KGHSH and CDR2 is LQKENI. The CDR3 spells CASSIQQGGQETQYF. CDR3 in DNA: TGTGCCAGCTCAATTCAACAGGGAGGCCAAGAGACCCAGTACTTC.

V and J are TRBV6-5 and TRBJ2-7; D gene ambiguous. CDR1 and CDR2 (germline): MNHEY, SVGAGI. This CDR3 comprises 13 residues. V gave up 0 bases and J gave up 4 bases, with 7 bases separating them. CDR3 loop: CASSYSVEYEQYF. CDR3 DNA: TGTGCCAGCAGTTACTCGGTGGAGTACGAGCAGTACTTC.

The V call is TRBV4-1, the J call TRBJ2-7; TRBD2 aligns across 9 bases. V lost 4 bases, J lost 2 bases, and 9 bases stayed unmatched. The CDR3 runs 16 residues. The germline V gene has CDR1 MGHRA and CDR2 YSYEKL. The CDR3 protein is CASSRAIAGAAYEQYF. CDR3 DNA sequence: TGCGCCAGCAGCCGGGCGATAGCGGGAGCGGCCTACGAGCAGTACTTC.

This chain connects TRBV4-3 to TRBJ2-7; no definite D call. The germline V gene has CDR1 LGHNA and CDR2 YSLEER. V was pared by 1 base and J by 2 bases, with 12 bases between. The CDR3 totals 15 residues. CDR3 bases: TGCGCCAGCAGCCAAGTGCTTTCCTTCGCCTACGAGCAGTACTTC. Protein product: CASSQVLSFAYEQYF.

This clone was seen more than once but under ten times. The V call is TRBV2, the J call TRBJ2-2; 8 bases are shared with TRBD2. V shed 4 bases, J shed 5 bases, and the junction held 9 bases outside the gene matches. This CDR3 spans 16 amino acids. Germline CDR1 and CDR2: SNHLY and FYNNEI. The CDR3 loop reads CASSVVTSGRTGELFF. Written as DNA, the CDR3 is TGTGCCAGCAGTGTGGTTACTAGCGGAAGGACCGGGGAGCTGTTTTTT.

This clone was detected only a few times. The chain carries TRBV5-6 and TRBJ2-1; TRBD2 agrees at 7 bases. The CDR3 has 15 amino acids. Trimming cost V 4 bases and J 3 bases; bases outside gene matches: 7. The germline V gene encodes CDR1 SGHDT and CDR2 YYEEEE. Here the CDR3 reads CASSLRERDYNEQFF. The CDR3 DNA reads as TGTGCCAGCAGCCTCAGGGAGCGGGACTACAATGAGCAGTTCTTC.

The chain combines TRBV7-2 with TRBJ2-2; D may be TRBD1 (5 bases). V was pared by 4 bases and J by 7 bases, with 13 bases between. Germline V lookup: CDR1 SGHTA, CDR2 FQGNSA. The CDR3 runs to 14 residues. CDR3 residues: CASSSQAGLGELFF. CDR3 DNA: TGTGCCAGCAGCTCCCAGGCAGGGCTCGGGGAGCTGTTTTTT.

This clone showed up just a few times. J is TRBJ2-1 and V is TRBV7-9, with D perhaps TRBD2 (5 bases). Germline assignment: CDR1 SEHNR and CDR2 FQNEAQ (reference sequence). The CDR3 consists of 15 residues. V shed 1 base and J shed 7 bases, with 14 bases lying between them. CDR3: CASSLGRARENEQFF. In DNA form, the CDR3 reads TGTGCCAGCAGCTTAGGGCGTGCAAGGGAGAATGAGCAGTTCTTC. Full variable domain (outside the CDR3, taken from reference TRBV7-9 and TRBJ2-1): DTGVSQNPRHKITKRGQNVTFRCDPISEHNRLYWYRQTLGQGPEFLTYFQNEAQLEKSRLLSDRFSAERPKGSFSTLEIQRTEQGDSAMYLCASSLGRARENEQFFGPGTRLTVL.

CDR3 loop: CASRDLDLNQPQHF. The DNA for the CDR3 is TGTGCCAGCAGGGACCTCGACTTGAATCAGCCCCAGCATTTT. The V gene is TRBV2, the J gene TRBJ1-5, with D unclear. Germline CDR1 reads SNHLY; CDR2 reads FYNNEI. Trimming pared 6 bases from V and 4 bases from J, leaving 13 bases between. The CDR3 contains 14 residues.

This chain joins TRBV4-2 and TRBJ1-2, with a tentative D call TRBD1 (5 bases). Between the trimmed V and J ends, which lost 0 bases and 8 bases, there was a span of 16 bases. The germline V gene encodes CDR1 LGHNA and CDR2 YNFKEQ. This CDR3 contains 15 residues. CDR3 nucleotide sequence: TGTGCCAGCAGCCAAGACGTAGAGGGGACGGGCGGCTACACCTTC. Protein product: CASSQDVEGTGGYTF.

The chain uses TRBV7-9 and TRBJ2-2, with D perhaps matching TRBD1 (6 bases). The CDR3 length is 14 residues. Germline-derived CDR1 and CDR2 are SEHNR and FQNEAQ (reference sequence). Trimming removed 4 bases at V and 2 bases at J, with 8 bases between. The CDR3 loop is CASSWDTNTGELFF. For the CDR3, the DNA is TGTGCCAGCAGCTGGGACACAAACACCGGGGAGCTGTTTTTT.

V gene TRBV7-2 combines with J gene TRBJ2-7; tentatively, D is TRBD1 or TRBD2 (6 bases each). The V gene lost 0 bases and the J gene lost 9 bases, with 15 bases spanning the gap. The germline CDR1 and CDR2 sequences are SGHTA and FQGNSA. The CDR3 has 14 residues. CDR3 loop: CASSLALRGATQYF. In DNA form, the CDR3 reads TGTGCCAGCAGCTTAGCTCTGAGGGGGGCTACGCAGTACTTC.

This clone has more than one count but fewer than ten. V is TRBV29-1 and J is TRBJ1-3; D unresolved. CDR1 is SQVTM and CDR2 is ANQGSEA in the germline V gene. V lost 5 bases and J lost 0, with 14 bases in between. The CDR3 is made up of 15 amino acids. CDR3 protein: CSVTRDASSGNTIYF. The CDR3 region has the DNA TGCAGCGTTACCCGTGACGCTTCCTCTGGAAACACCATATATTTT.

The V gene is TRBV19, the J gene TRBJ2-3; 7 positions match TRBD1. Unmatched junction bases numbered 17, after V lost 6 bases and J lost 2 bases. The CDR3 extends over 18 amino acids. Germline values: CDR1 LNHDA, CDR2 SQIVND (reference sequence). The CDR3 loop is CASRDPRATDRYTDTQYF. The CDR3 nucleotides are TGTGCCAGTAGGGATCCCCGGGCCACGGACAGGTACACAGATACGCAGTATTTT.

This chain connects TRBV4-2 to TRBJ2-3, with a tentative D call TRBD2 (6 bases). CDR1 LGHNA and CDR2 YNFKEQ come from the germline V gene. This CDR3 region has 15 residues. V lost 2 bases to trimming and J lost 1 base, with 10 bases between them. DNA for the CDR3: TGTGCCAGCAGCCAAAGTGCTAGCGGCACAGATACGCAGTATTTT. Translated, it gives CASSQSASGTDTQYF.

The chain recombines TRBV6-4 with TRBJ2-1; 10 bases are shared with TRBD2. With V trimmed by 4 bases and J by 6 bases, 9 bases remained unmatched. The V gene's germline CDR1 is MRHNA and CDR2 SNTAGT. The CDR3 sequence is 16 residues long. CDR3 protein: CASSVRGLASANEQFF. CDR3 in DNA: TGTGCCAGCAGTGTAAGGGGACTAGCGAGTGCCAATGAGCAGTTCTTC.

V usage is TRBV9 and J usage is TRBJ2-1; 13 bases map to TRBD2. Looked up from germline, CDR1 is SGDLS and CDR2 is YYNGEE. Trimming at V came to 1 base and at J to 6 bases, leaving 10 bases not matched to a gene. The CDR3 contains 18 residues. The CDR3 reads CASSVTGLAGLRANEQFF. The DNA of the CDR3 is TGTGCCAGCAGCGTAACGGGACTAGCGGGACTGAGAGCCAATGAGCAGTTCTTC.